These T cell receptor beta chains were read from a single sample in a study of blood T cell repertoires in COVID-19. This table comes from immunoSEQ multiplex PCR, and its TCRdb copy is limited to in-frame clones, with some not included. This table holds roughly 180,000 clones, around four fifths found once. The sequenced sample consisted of PBMCs or T cells enriched from blood (not recorded which). Receptors were obtained from a woman aged 60 to 75 who had recovered from COVID-19. The CDR3 runs from the conserved cysteine through the conserved F or W. D genes are given only for firm matches. Only some rows state a clone size, as once, few, many or a class for expanded clones.

j_call v_call clone_size d_call cdr3_nt cdr3_aa
TRBJ1-6 TRBV27 - - TGTGCCACCTCCGGGGGGGGCTCCTATAATTCACCCCTCCACTTT CATSGGGSYNSPLHF
TRBJ2-1 TRBV7-9 few - TGTGCCAGCAGCACCCCGGGAGCCCCCGTGGGGCAGTTCTTC CASSTPGAPVGQFF
TRBJ2-3 TRBV30 once TRBD1 TGTGCCTGGAGAATAGGACAGGTCCTGAGAGATACGCAGTATTTT CAWRIGQVLRDTQYF
TRBJ2-7 TRBV5-4 - TRBD2 TGTGCCAGCACGGCTAGCGGGAGGACCTACGAGCAGTACTTC CASTASGRTYEQYF
TRBJ2-3 TRBV5-1 - TRBD1 TGCGCCAGCAGCGGAGAGGACAGGGGGGATACGCAGTATTTT CASSGEDRGDTQYF
TRBJ2-1 TRBV7-7 - TRBD2 TGTGCCAGCAGCTTAGGGCTAGCGGGAGTTTCCCCCCAGTTCTTC CASSLGLAGVSPQFF
TRBJ1-4 TRBV24-1 - - TGTGCCACCAGTGCAGGCAGCAATGAAAAACTGTTTTTT CATSAGSNEKLFF
TRBJ1-1 TRBV30 - - TGTGCCTGGGGGGCCCCCCAGAACACTGAAGCTTTCTTT CAWGAPQNTEAFF
TRBJ1-2 TRBV19 - - TGTGCCAGTACCCCGACTATTCAGGCTGGCTACACCTTC CASTPTIQAGYTF
TRBJ1-1 TRBV27 - - TGTGCCAGCAGTATTCACGGGGAATTGAACACTGAAGCTTTCTTT CASSIHGELNTEAFF
TRBJ1-5 TRBV3-1/TRBV3-2 - - TGTGCCAGCAGCCAAGGTGTACAGGATTCTATCCAGCATTTT CASSQGVQDSIQHF
TRBJ2-1 TRBV5-1 - TRBD2 TGCGCCAGCAGCTTCGGAAATAGCGGGGTTTACAATGAGCAGTTCTTC CASSFGNSGVYNEQFF
TRBJ1-2 TRBV2 - TRBD1 TGTGCCAGCAGTGCACAGGGGGAAATCTATGGCTACACCTTC CASSAQGEIYGYTF
TRBJ2-1 TRBV7-9 few - TGTGCCAGCAGCCGGTGGGGCGATGAGCAGTTCTTC CASSRWGDEQFF
TRBJ1-2 TRBV29-1 - TRBD1 TGCAGCGTTGCGGGACAGGGAATTAAGGTCTATGGCTACACCTTC CSVAGQGIKVYGYTF
TRBJ2-1 TRBV5-1 once TRBD1 TGCGCCAGCAGCTTGACAGGGGAATCCTACAATGAGCAGTTCTTC CASSLTGESYNEQFF
TRBJ1-5 TRBV5-8 once - TGTGCCAGCAGCACAGGGTTAAATCAGCCCCAGCATTTT CASSTGLNQPQHF
TRBJ2-2 TRBV27 - TRBD2 TGTGCCAGCAGTTTTTCCCTAGCGGGAGTAGGCACCGGGGAGCTGTTTTTT CASSFSLAGVGTGELFF